What follows are 10 T cell receptor beta chains derived from one specimen sequenced in a study of T-cell reconstitution after alpha-beta-depleted transplantation in children. Unique molecular identifiers featured in how the TCRbeta library was prepared. TCRdb analysed the PCR reads with MiXCR anew, one entry per CDR3 protein. The sample lists tens of thousands of distinct CDR3 sequences, around 53% occurring once. The sample was peripheral blood, taken before TCRalphabeta/CD19-depleted stem cell transplant. Receptors were obtained from a boy younger than two with SCID, due to receive a stem cell transplant.

This clonotype turned up a few times. The chain couples TRBV7-8 to TRBJ2-7; 7 bases are a match to TRBD1. Trimming removed 5 bases from V and 5 bases from J; junction bases left unmatched: 15. The germline V gene has CDR1 SGHVS and CDR2 FQNEAQ. This CDR3 comprises 16 residues. The CDR3 DNA reads TGTGCCAGCAGCCTTAGGGGGCAGGGGGTTATCAACGAGCAGTACTTC. It is translated as CASSLRGQGVINEQYF.

This rearrangement joins TRBV5-1 to TRBJ2-3; 11 bases fit TRBD1. With 0 bases clipped from V and 6 bases from J, the junction kept 3 bases outside the gene matches. The CDR3 is 15 residues long. Germline V CDR1 and CDR2: SGHRS, YFSETQ. The CDR3 region has the DNA TGCGCCAGCAGCTTGGGGACAGGGGGCGCCGATACGCAGTATTTT. Residues: CASSLGTGGADTQYF.

The chain uses TRBV6-1 and TRBJ2-7, with TRBD2 matching over 8 bases. The junction had 8 bases not matched to a gene; V was cut back by 6 bases and J by 1 base. Germline V lookup: CDR1 MNHNS, CDR2 SASEGT. This CDR3 region has 15 residues. The CDR3 loop reads CASRAGGHYSYEQYF. CDR3 nucleotides: TGTGCCAGCAGGGCGGGGGGACACTATTCCTACGAGCAGTACTTC.

The table lists this clonotype with many counts. This CDR3 reads CASSLAGGGTEAFF. The CDR3 DNA reads TGCGCCAGCAGCTTGGCAGGGGGAGGGACTGAAGCTTTCTTT. The rearrangement joins TRBV5-1 to TRBJ1-1, with 7 bases fitting TRBD1. Germline V CDR1 and CDR2: SGHRS, YFSETQ. The V and J ends lost 0 bases and 5 bases, in that order; junction bases with no gene match: 4. The CDR3 extends over 14 amino acids. Based on the CDR3 plus reference TRBV5-1 and TRBJ1-1, the full variable domain is KAGVTQTPRYLIKTRGQQVTLSCSPISGHRSVSWYQQTPGQGLQFLFEYFSETQRNKGNFPGRFSGRQFSNSRSEMNVSTLELGDSALYLCASSLAGGGTEAFFGQGTRLTVV.

The chain links TRBV7-2 to TRBJ2-2; 9 bases fit TRBD2. The CDR3 length is 15 residues. From germline, CDR1 is SGHTA and CDR2 FQGNSA. J was trimmed by 7 bases and V by 1 base; bases with no gene match: 4. This chain's CDR3 is CASSLELAGGGELFF. DNA for the CDR3: TGTGCCAGCAGCTTAGAACTAGCGGGCGGCGGGGAGCTGTTTTTT.

The chain employs TRBV29-1 and TRBJ1-1, with a tentative D call TRBD1 (5 bases). CDR1 and CDR2 from the germline V gene are SQVTM and ANQGSEA. CDR3 length: 13 amino acids. Trimming stripped 3 bases from V and 8 bases from J, with 16 bases between. The CDR3 here is CSVDAGRGWEAFF. The CDR3 nucleotides are TGCAGCGTTGACGCAGGGAGAGGGTGGGAAGCTTTCTTT. Full variable domain (outside the CDR3, taken from reference TRBV29-1 and TRBJ1-1): SAVISQKPSRDICQRGTSLTIQCQVDSQVTMMFWYRQQPGQSLTLIATANQGSEATYESGFVIDKFPISRPNLTFSTLTVSNMSPEDSSIYLCSVDAGRGWEAFFGQGTRLTVV.

CDR3 bases: TGTGCCAGCAGTTACACTCAGGGGTCCCCTGACGAGCAGTACTTC. The encoded protein is CASSYTQGSPDEQYF. The chain combines TRBV6-2 or TRBV6-3 with TRBJ2-7; D perhaps matches TRBD1 (6 bases). Trimming took 2 bases from V and 5 from J, leaving 16 bases between them. This CDR3 region has 15 residues. The germline gives CDR1 MNHEY, CDR2 SVGEGT.

CDR3 sequence (DNA): TGTGCCAGCGCAGGGTTGGGCGAGCAGTACTTC. Encoded protein: CASAGLGEQYF. The chain couples TRBV25-1 to TRBJ2-7; a possible D gene is TRBD1 (5 bases). In germline, CDR1 is MGHDK, CDR2 SYGVNS. With 8 bases removed from V and 6 bases from J, the gap between germline ends came to 11 bases. The CDR3 contains 11 residues.

The sample holds a few counts of this clonotype. This rearrangement joins TRBV4-3 to TRBJ2-1; D gene unclear. In germline, CDR1 is LGHNA, CDR2 YSLEER. V lost 2 bases to trimming and J lost 10 bases, with 21 bases between them. The length of the CDR3 is 16 residues. CDR3 region: CASSQRLGFTVGEQFF. The CDR3 coding sequence is TGCGCCAGCAGCCAAAGATTAGGGTTTACCGTCGGGGAGCAGTTCTTC.

The chain combines TRBV20-1 with TRBJ2-1; TRBD2 matches at 10 bases. The CDR3 consists of 14 residues. With 6 bases clipped from V and 10 bases from J, the junction kept 12 bases outside the gene matches. Germline V CDR1 and CDR2: DFQATT, SNEGSKA (reference sequence). The CDR3 sequence: CSASSGGAGVEQFF. CDR3 DNA: TGCAGTGCCTCCAGCGGGGGGGCTGGGGTAGAGCAGTTCTTC.